This record covers a single TCR beta chain. Its specificity is not known. V lost 5 bases and J lost 8; bases outside the gene matches: 9. Per germline, CDR1 SGHRS and CDR2 YFSETQ. The CDR3 has 13 residues. These data come from a study of tumor-infiltrating lymphocytes in localized non-small cell lung cancer. In the study overall: Tumor tissue and non-adjacent uninvolved lung came from each patient.

Findings of the study overall: Not all patients were TCR sequenced, owing to tissue quantity. IM1 and IM2 tumors showed no difference in T-cell fraction.

Data came from immunoSEQ multiplex PCR; TCRdb stores just in-frame clones and leaves some out. The sample lists thousands of clones; approximately 75% were seen once. This chain joins TRBV5-1 and TRBJ1-2; 7 bases align to TRBD1. Sequenced input: uninvolved lung tissue not adjacent to the tumor. This TCR came from a human donor with non-small cell lung cancer. CDR3 bases: TGCGCCAGCAGTGGGGCAGGGGGGGAAGGCTACACCTTC. It translates to CASSGAGGEGYTF.